This T cell receptor beta chain was sequenced during a study of blood T cell repertoires in COVID-19. Germline V gene sequence: CDR1 ENHRY, CDR2 SYGVKD. The CDR3 runs to 15 residues. The V end was cut by 9 bases, the J end by 5 bases, with 22 bases between. Libraries were prepared by immunoSEQ multiplex PCR; TCRdb keeps only in-frame clonotypes and omits some of them. The table includes a few hundred thousand clones, approximately 90% detected once. The receptor's source is a woman under 30 who had been exposed to COVID-19. Sequencing was performed on PBMCs or T cells enriched from blood (not recorded which). The chain is built from TRBV10-3 and TRBJ1-1, with D uncertain. The CDR3 loop is CAISEGLGKETEAFF. DNA of the CDR3: TGTGCCATTTCAGAGGGATTGGGGAAAGAGACTGAAGCTTTCTTT.